This T cell receptor beta chain was sequenced for a study of T-cell reconstitution after alpha-beta-depleted transplantation in children. Unique molecular identifiers were incorporated during preparation of the TCRbeta library. TCRdb recomputed calls from the PCR reads with MiXCR, one row per CDR3 protein. The repertoire holds 500,000 to 600,000 distinct CDR3 sequences, with 25% to 30% as singletons. The starting material was PBMCs, obtained before TCRalphabeta/CD19-depleted stem cell transplant. This receptor was identified in a boy under three years old with Wiskott-Aldrich syndrome, due to receive a stem cell transplant.

DNA of the CDR3: TGCAGTGCTAGGGCGTCTGGCGGGTTCACAGATACGCAGTATTTT. Protein sequence: CSARASGGFTDTQYF. The chain joins TRBV20-1 to TRBJ2-3; D perhaps matches TRBD2 (5 bases). V gave up 3 bases and J gave up 2 bases, with 15 bases separating them. Germline lookup yields CDR1 DFQATT and CDR2 SNEGSKA (reference sequence). The CDR3 is 15 residues long.